The entry below describes one T cell receptor (beta chain). With V trimmed by 4 bases and J by 4 bases, 17 bases remained unmatched. The CDR3 is made up of 19 amino acids. Germline V gene data show CDR1 as LNHNV and CDR2 as YYDKDF (reference sequence). In the authors' workflow: How many nucleated cells were present was estimated from reference gene primer amplification. Clones were sequenced by immunoSEQ multiplex PCR, and TCRdb holds only the in-frame ones, with some missing. For V, J and clone size, that table is used; D and trimming come from the DNA. The data show 52,000 or so clones, about 79% seen once. The data are from a study of blood T cell repertoires in COVID-19. As for the study in general: The origin of the acute and convalescent COVID-19 samples was the United States, Italy and Spain. Sources were T cells, B-cell-depleted T cells, or PBMCs; the material itself was cDNA or gDNA.

The chain links TRBV15 to TRBJ2-7, with 12 nucleotides matching TRBD2. This receptor was obtained from a human donor in a cohort sampled during active COVID-19. The sample comprised peripheral blood. CDR3 bases: TGTGCCACCAGCACCGCCTCTCTAAGGACTAGCGGGATCAGGTACGAGCAGTACTTC. Its protein is CATSTASLRTSGIRYEQYF. The whole variable domain, remainder taken from reference TRBV15 and TRBJ2-7, is DAMVIQNPRYQVTQFGKPVTLSCSQTLNHNVMYWYQQKSSQAPKLLFHYYDKDFNNEADTPDNFQSRRPNTSFCFLDIRSPGLGDTAMYLCATSTASLRTSGIRYEQYFGPGTRLTVT.